The 31 T cell receptor beta chains listed next were all sequenced from one sample in a study of OX40 agonist ivuxolimab in advanced cancers. The protocol was immunoSEQ multiplex PCR, while the TCRdb copy is restricted to in-frame clones and leaves out a portion. The sample holds over 85,000 clones; less than 90% are singletons and the top ten take 0.9% to 1.2%. The source was CD4+ or CD8+ T cells sorted from blood, collected in a trial of the OX40 agonist ivuxolimab. All receptors come from an adult with an advanced solid tumor such as melanoma, head and neck, liver or kidney cancer.

Notes on this clone: The junction does not match germline at one end; this may be a read error. The CDR3 DNA sequence: TGCAGTGGGGGGGAAGACTATGGCCACACCTTC. It specifies CSGGEDYGHTF. The V gene is TRBV20-1, the J gene TRBJ1-2, with D maybe TRBD1 (5 bases). This CDR3 is built from 11 residues. From germline, CDR1 is DFQATT and CDR2 SNEGSKA (reference sequence).

The chain employs TRBV9 and TRBJ2-6; D tentatively reads TRBD1 or TRBD2 (5 bases each). The V gene lost 5 bases and the J gene lost 0 bases, with 15 bases spanning the gap. This CDR3 contains 17 residues. Germline V CDR1 and CDR2: SGDLS, YYNGEE. Here the CDR3 DNA reads TGTGCCAGCAGAGGGGATTCGGGGAACTCTGGGGCCAACGTCCTGACTTTC. This translates into CASRGDSGNSGANVLTF.

This clone occurred a few times. The chain has TRBV14 and TRBJ2-7, with a possible D match to TRBD1 (5 bases). Deletions cut 2 bases from V and 2 bases from J, with 25 bases between. This CDR3 is built from 19 residues. Germline CDR1 is SGHDN and CDR2 is FVKESK. Here the CDR3 reads CASSQPGSRTSLPPYEQYF. Written as DNA, the CDR3 is TGTGCCAGCAGCCAACCGGGCAGTCGGACAAGCCTCCCCCCCTACGAGCAGTACTTC.

The chain carries TRBV10-3 and TRBJ1-5; a weak D match, TRBD1 (5 bases). The CDR3 sequence is 13 residues long. Looked up from germline, CDR1 is ENHRY and CDR2 is SYGVKD. The ends were cut back, 5 bases at V and 7 bases at J, with 12 bases in the middle. The CDR3 spells CAISLGGPQPQHF. The CDR3 coding sequence is TGTGCCATCAGTCTGGGGGGTCCCCAGCCCCAGCATTTT.

The chain is built from TRBV9 and TRBJ1-3, with D maybe TRBD1 (6 bases). The CDR3 totals 14 residues. V lost 8 bases, J lost 4 bases, and 16 bases lay in between. From germline, CDR1 is SGDLS and CDR2 YYNGEE. The CDR3 is CASGLTGYGNTIYF. The CDR3 region has the DNA TGTGCCAGTGGATTAACAGGGTACGGAAACACCATATATTTT.

Here the CDR3 reads CASRTQTGNYEQYF. Written as DNA, the CDR3 is TGCGCCAGCAGGACTCAAACCGGCAACTACGAGCAGTACTTC. The chain uses TRBV5-1 and TRBJ2-7; D not resolved. Trimming shortened V by 5 bases and J by 3 bases, and 15 bases separated the two germline ends. The CDR3 contains 14 residues. Germline assignment: CDR1 SGHRS and CDR2 YFSETQ. Together with reference TRBV5-1 and TRBJ2-7, the CDR3 gives the full variable domain: KAGVTQTPRYLIKTRGQQVTLSCSPISGHRSVSWYQQTPGQGLQFLFEYFSETQRNKGNFPGRFSGRQFSNSRSEMNVSTLELGDSALYLCASRTQTGNYEQYFGPGTRLTVT.

The J gene is TRBJ1-1, the V gene TRBV7-2; D call uncertain. V was trimmed by 0 bases and J by 4 bases, leaving 9 bases between them. The CDR3 runs 14 residues. The germline V gene encodes CDR1 SGHTA and CDR2 FQGNSA. CDR3 loop: CASSLARVPTEAFF. The CDR3 DNA is TGTGCCAGCAGCTTAGCGCGGGTACCCACTGAAGCTTTCTTT.

DNA for the CDR3: TGTGCCAGCTCACTGGGACAGAGAGGGTCCTATGGCTACACCTTC. Its protein is CASSLGQRGSYGYTF. The chain combines TRBV18 with TRBJ1-2; 7 bases are shared with TRBD1. The V gene's germline CDR1 is KGHSH and CDR2 LQKENI. The CDR3 contains 15 residues. The V gene end was trimmed by 4 bases and the J gene end by 4 bases; junction bases not matched to a gene: 9.

The V call is TRBV9, the J call TRBJ1-3, with D possibly being TRBD1 (5 bases). The CDR3 runs to 20 residues. Trimming took 4 bases from V and 0 from J, leaving 26 bases between them. The germline V gene has CDR1 SGDLS and CDR2 YYNGEE. CDR3 nucleotides: TGTGCCAGCAGCCCGCTTCAGCGGGCTGGGGCAAGGAGCTCTGGAAACACCATATATTTT. Residues: CASSPLQRAGARSSGNTIYF.

The chain uses TRBV7-2 and TRBJ2-2; D may be TRBD1 (6 bases). Trimming removed 2 bases from V and 4 bases from J, with 11 bases in between. The CDR3 loop spans 15 amino acids. In germline, CDR1 is SGHTA, CDR2 FQGNSA. The CDR3 protein is CASSLTQQGTGELFF. The CDR3 nucleotides read TGTGCCAGCAGCTTAACCCAACAGGGCACCGGGGAGCTGTTTTTT.

The V call is TRBV5-1, the J call TRBJ2-1; the D is unclear. The V and J ends lost 0 bases and 0 bases respectively, with 4 bases between them. Germline values: CDR1 SGHRS, CDR2 YFSETQ. CDR3 size: 14 residues. Here the CDR3 DNA reads TGCGCCAGCAGCTTGGGACACTCCTACAATGAGCAGTTCTTC. Translating gives CASSLGHSYNEQFF.

This rearrangement joins TRBV23-1 to TRBJ1-2, with TRBD1 identical over 7 bases. TRBV23-1 is classed as an ORF, of uncertain function. The CDR3 is 13 amino acids. V gave up 3 bases and J gave up 6 bases; unmatched junction bases: 4. DNA for the CDR3: TGCGCCAGCAGTCAGGGGGACAGCGATGGCTACACCTTC. It codes for CASSQGDSDGYTF.

The chain joins TRBV29-1 to TRBJ2-1, with D perhaps matching TRBD1 (5 bases). CDR1 and CDR2 (germline): SQVTM, ANQGSEA. This CDR3 is built from 15 residues. V was pared by 6 bases and J by 0 bases, with 15 bases between. Written as DNA, the CDR3 is TGCAGCGTCGAACATACAGGCCTCTCCTACAATGAGCAGTTCTTC. The encoded protein is CSVEHTGLSYNEQFF.

This chain joins TRBV18 and TRBJ2-3; TRBD2 aligns across 10 bases. CDR3 size: 15 residues. The V segment lost 0 bases and the J segment 5 bases; nucleotides outside the gene matches: 2. In germline, CDR1 is KGHSH, CDR2 LQKENI. The CDR3 DNA reads as TGTGCCAGCTCACCACCCCTAGCGGGGGAAGATACGCAGTATTTT. Translation gives CASSPPLAGEDTQYF.

The chain has TRBV9 and TRBJ2-2; perhaps TRBD1 as D (6 bases). V lost 3 bases to trimming and J lost 0 bases, with 9 bases between them. The CDR3 extends over 15 amino acids. Germline values: CDR1 SGDLS, CDR2 YYNGEE. CDR3 region: CASSGTDPNTGELFF. The CDR3 nucleotides read TGTGCCAGCAGCGGGACAGATCCGAACACCGGGGAGCTGTTTTTT.

The chain employs TRBV6-6 and TRBJ2-7; a possible D gene is TRBD2 (5 bases). V was shortened by 7 bases and J by 3 bases, with 10 bases between the two germline ends. The CDR3 length is 12 residues. Germline assignment: CDR1 MNHNY and CDR2 SVGAGI (reference sequence). The CDR3, as DNA: TGTGCCAGCAAGTGGGCGGGCTACGAGCAGTACTTC. This encodes CASKWAGYEQYF.

The chain couples TRBV28 to TRBJ1-5; D is undetermined. Trimming left V 2 bases short and J 2 bases short, with 10 bases between. The CDR3 contains 15 residues. Looked up from germline, CDR1 is MDHEN and CDR2 is SYDVKM. This CDR3 reads CASSLIWGGNQPQHF. In nucleotides, the CDR3 is TGTGCCAGCAGTTTAATTTGGGGTGGCAATCAGCCCCAGCATTTT.

The rearrangement links TRBV7-6 to TRBJ2-1; TRBD2 matches at 7 bases. Germline assignment: CDR1 SGHVS and CDR2 FNYEAQ. V trimming: 1 base; J trimming: 8 bases; junction bases outside the gene matches: 14. The CDR3 runs to 17 residues. The CDR3 spells CASSLDGGVEEVDEQFF. CDR3 DNA sequence: TGTGCCAGCAGCTTAGATGGGGGGGTGGAGGAGGTTGATGAGCAGTTCTTC.

This clone was counted between two and nine times. The rearrangement uses TRBV6-6 and TRBJ1-2; a possible D gene is TRBD1 (6 bases). The germline V gene has CDR1 MNHNY and CDR2 SVGAGI (reference sequence). V lost 4 bases and J 3 bases, leaving 12 bases between the germline ends. The CDR3 is 14 residues long. CDR3 nucleotides: TGTGCCAGCAGTTTACAGGGAAAGGACTATGGCTACACCTTC. Amino acid sequence: CASSLQGKDYGYTF.

This clone was recorded only once. At the DNA level, this CDR3 is encoded by other sequences in the same sample as well. The CDR3 nucleotides are TGTGCCAGCAGCGTATCGCCAGAGAACACTGAAGCTTTCTTT. Encoded protein: CASSVSPENTEAFF. The chain uses TRBV9 and TRBJ1-1; D is undetermined. CDR3 size: 14 residues. Germline CDR1 is SGDLS and CDR2 is YYNGEE. V gave up 1 base and J gave up 1 base, with 8 bases separating them.

J is TRBJ2-1 and V is TRBV15; the D gene could be TRBD1 or TRBD2 (6 bases each). The V end lost 1 base, the J end lost 0 bases, and 10 bases lay between the germline ends. The germline V gene has CDR1 LNHNV and CDR2 YYDKDF (reference sequence). This CDR3 is 16 amino acids long. The DNA for the CDR3 is TGTGCCACCAGCAGAGGTGGAGGGGGCTCCTACAATGAGCAGTTCTTC. Protein sequence: CATSRGGGGSYNEQFF.

This chain joins TRBV4-2 and TRBJ1-6, with D possibly being TRBD1 (5 bases). The CDR3 length is 18 residues. Germline values: CDR1 LGHNA, CDR2 YNFKEQ. V was pared by 0 bases and J by 5 bases, with 17 bases between. This chain's CDR3 is CASSQEFAGTGDNSPLHF. The CDR3 bases are TGTGCCAGCAGCCAAGAGTTCGCGGGGACGGGCGATAATTCACCCCTCCACTTT.

The chain links TRBV7-2 to TRBJ2-1, with 10 bases identical to TRBD2. Germline CDR1 reads SGHTA; CDR2 reads FQGNSA. CDR3 length: 16 amino acids. The ends lost 3 bases at V and 4 bases at J; junction bases unmatched: 6. The CDR3 DNA sequence: TGTGCCAGCAGCTTCCGGACTAGCGGACTTTACAATGAGCAGTTCTTC. Amino acid sequence: CASSFRTSGLYNEQFF. The full variable domain, in which reference TRBV7-2 and TRBJ2-1 provide the parts outside the CDR3, is GAGVSQSPSNKVTEKGKDVELRCDPISGHTALYWYRQSLGQGLEFLIYFQGNSAPDKSGLPSDRFSAERTGGSVSTLTIQRTQQEDSAVYLCASSFRTSGLYNEQFFGPGTRLTVL.

This clone was picked up one time. The chain carries TRBV7-2 and TRBJ2-3; perhaps TRBD2 as D (6 bases). The CDR3 has 14 amino acids. V dropped 1 base and J dropped 3 bases, with 8 bases sitting between them. Germline assignment: CDR1 SGHTA and CDR2 FQGNSA. CDR3 nucleotides: TGTGCCAGCAGCTTAGTCGCGGGGACAGATACGCAGTATTTT. Residues: CASSLVAGTDTQYF.

The chain joins TRBV6-6 to TRBJ1-1; D unresolved. V was clipped by 3 bases and J by 3 bases, with 14 bases between them. Germline V gene data show CDR1 as MNHNY and CDR2 as SVGAGI (reference sequence). The CDR3 sequence is 15 residues long. The DNA for the CDR3 is TGTGCCAGCAGTTATGGTATTCTTGGGGACACTGAAGCTTTCTTT. This gives the protein CASSYGILGDTEAFF.

This sequence joins TRBV28 and TRBJ1-1; D gene unclear. With 10 bases removed from V and 1 base from J, the gap between germline ends came to 13 bases. CDR3 length: 13 amino acids. CDR1 and CDR2 (germline): MDHEN, SYDVKM. This CDR3 is CATRRSRNTEAFF. CDR3 coding DNA: TGTGCCACGCGGCGGTCGAGGAACACTGAAGCTTTCTTT.

The rearrangement joins TRBV6-1 to TRBJ2-1, with 10 bases that match TRBD1. Germline assignment: CDR1 MNHNS and CDR2 SASEGT. The CDR3 loop spans 15 amino acids. The V and J ends lost 1 base and 7 bases, in that order; junction bases with no gene match: 4. For the CDR3, the DNA is TGTGCCAGCAGTGAAGGGACAGGGGGTCGGAATGAGCAGTTCTTC. Protein: CASSEGTGGRNEQFF.

The table lists this clone with a few counts. The chain links TRBV10-1 to TRBJ2-5, with D perhaps given as TRBD1 or TRBD2 (5 bases each). This CDR3 is 15 amino acids long. V was pared by 3 bases and J by 1 base, with 12 bases between. The V gene's germline CDR1 is WNHNN and CDR2 SYGVQD (reference sequence). The CDR3 bases are TGCGCCAGCAGTGACCAGGGACGGCCCCAAGAGACCCAGTACTTC. Its protein is CASSDQGRPQETQYF.

The chain uses TRBV9 and TRBJ2-7; weak D call: TRBD1 (6 bases). The CDR3 has 13 amino acids. Trimming stripped 0 bases from V and 9 bases from J, with 13 bases between. Germline CDR1 and CDR2: SGDLS and YYNGEE. The CDR3 DNA reads as TGTGCCAGCAGCGTAGATCAAACGACAGGGCAGTACGTC. It yields the protein CASSVDQTTGQYV.

The chain recombines TRBV21-1 with TRBJ1-1; the table gives TRBD1 as D, unverified against the DNA. TRBV21-1 is described as a pseudogene. CDR3 length: 17 residues. CDR3: CASSKMGKGGEDTEAFF. The CDR3 region has the DNA TGTGCCAGCAGCAAGATGGGAAAAGGGGGCGAGGACACTGAAGCTTTCTTT.

The chain uses TRBV6-5 and TRBJ2-4; D is perhaps TRBD2 (5 bases). CDR1 is MNHEY, CDR2 SVGAGI, per germline. With 5 bases removed from V and 4 bases from J, the gap between germline ends came to 9 bases. This CDR3 spans 13 amino acids. This CDR3 is CASSPPGKNIQYF. The DNA of the CDR3 is TGTGCCAGCAGTCCACCGGGAAAAAACATTCAGTACTTC.